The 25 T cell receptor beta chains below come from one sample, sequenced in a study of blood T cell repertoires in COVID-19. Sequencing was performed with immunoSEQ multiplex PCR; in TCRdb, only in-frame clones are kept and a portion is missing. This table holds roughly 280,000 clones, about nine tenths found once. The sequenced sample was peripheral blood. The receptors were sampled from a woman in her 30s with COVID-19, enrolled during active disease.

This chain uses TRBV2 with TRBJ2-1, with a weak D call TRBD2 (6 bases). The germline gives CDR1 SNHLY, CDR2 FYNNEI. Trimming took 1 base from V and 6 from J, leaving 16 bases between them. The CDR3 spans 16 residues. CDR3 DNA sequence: TGTGCCAGCAGTGAAGTCCCCGGAGGGAATGGCAATGAGCAGTTCTTC. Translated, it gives CASSEVPGGNGNEQFF.

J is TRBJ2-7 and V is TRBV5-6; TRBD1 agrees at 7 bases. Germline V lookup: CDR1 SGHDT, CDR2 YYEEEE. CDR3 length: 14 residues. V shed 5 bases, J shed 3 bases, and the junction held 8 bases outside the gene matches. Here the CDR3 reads CASSFGQAVYEQYF. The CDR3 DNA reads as TGTGCCAGCAGTTTCGGACAGGCCGTCTACGAGCAGTACTTC.

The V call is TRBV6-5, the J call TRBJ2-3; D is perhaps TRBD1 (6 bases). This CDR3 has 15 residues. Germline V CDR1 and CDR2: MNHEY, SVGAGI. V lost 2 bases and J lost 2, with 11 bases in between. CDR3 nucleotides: TGTGCCAGCAGTTACGCAGGGGAATACACAGATACGCAGTATTTT. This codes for CASSYAGEYTDTQYF.

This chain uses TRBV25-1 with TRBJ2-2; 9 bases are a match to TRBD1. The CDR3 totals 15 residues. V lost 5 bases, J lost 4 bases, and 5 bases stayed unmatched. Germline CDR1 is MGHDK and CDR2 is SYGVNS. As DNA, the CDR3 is TGTGCCAGCAGTAAACAGACAGGGGGCACCGGGGAGCTGTTTTTT. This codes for CASSKQTGGTGELFF.

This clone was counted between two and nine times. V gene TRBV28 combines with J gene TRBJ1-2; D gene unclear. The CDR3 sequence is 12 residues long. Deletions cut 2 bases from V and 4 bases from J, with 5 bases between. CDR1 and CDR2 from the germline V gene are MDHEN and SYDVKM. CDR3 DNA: TGTGCCAGCAGTTTAGAGCCCTATGGCTACACCTTC. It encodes CASSLEPYGYTF.

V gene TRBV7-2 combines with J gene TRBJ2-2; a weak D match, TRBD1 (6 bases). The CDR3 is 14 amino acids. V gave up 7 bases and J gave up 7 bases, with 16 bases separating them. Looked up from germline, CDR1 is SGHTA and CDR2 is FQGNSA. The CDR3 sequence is CASTLRQGNGELFF. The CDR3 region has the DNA TGTGCCAGCACTTTAAGGCAGGGGAACGGGGAGCTGTTTTTT.

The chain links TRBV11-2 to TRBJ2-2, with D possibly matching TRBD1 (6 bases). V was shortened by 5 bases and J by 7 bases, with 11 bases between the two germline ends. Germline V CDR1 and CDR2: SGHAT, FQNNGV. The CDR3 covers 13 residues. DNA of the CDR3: TGTGCCAGCAGCCTACAGGGCCTCGGGGAGCTGTTTTTT. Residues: CASSLQGLGELFF.

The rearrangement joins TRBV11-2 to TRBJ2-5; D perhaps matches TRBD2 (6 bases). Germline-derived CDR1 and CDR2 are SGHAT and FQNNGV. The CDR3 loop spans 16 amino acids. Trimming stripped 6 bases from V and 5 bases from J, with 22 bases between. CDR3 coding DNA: TGTGCCAGCAGTGCCGGGGGTGGTTCTGCGACGGAGACCCAGTACTTC. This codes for CASSAGGGSATETQYF.

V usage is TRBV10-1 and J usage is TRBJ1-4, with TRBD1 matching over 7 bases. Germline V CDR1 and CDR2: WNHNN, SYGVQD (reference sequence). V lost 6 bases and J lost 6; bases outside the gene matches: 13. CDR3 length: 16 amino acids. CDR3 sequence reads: CASSANRQGEDEKLFF. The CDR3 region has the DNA TGCGCCAGCAGCGCGAATCGACAGGGAGAGGATGAAAAACTGTTTTTT.

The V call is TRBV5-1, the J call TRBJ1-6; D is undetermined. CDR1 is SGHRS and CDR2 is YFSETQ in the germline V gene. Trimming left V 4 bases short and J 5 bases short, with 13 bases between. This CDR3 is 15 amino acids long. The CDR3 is CASSQSRRDNSPLHF. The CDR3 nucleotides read TGCGCCAGCAGCCAATCCAGACGGGATAATTCACCCCTCCACTTT.

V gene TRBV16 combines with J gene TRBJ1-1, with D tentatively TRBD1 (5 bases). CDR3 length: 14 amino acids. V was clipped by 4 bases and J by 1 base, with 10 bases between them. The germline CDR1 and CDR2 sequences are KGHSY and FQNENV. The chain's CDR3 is CASSRQGRNTEAFF. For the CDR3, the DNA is TGTGCCAGCAGCCGGCAGGGCAGGAACACTGAAGCTTTCTTT. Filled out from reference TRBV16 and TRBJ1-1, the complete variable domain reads GEEVAQTPKHLVRGEGQKAKLYCAPIKGHSYVFWYQQVLKNEFKFLISFQNENVFDETGMPKERFSAKCLPNSPCSLEIQATKLEDSAVYFCASSRQGRNTEAFFGQGTRLTVV.

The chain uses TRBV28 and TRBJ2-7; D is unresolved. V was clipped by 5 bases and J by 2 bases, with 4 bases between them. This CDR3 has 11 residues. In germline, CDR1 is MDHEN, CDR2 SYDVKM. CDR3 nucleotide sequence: TGTGCCAGCAGTAACACCTACGAGCAGTACTTC. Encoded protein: CASSNTYEQYF.

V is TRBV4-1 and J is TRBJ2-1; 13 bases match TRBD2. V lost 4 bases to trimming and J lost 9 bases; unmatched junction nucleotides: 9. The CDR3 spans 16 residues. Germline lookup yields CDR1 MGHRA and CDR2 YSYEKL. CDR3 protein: CASSLWTSGSRGEQFF. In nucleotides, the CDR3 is TGCGCCAGCAGCCTTTGGACTAGCGGGAGCCGCGGTGAGCAGTTCTTC.

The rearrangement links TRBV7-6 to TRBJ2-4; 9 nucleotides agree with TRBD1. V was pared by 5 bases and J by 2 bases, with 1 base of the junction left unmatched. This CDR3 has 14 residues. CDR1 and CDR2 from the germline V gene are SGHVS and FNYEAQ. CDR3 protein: CASSDRGTKNIQYF. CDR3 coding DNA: TGTGCCAGCAGCGACAGGGGGACCAAAAACATTCAGTACTTC.

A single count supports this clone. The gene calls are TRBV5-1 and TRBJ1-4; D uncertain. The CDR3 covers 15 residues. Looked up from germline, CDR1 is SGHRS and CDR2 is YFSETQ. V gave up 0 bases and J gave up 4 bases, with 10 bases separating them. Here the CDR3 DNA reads TGCGCCAGCAGCTTGGCCGGGAGGGATAATGAAAAACTGTTTTTT. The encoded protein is CASSLAGRDNEKLFF.

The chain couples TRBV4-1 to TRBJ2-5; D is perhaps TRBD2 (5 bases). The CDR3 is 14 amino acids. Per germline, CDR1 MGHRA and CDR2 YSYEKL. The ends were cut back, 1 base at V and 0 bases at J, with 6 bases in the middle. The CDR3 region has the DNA TGCGCCAGCAGCCAAGGGGAGTACCAAGAGACCCAGTACTTC. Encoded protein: CASSQGEYQETQYF.

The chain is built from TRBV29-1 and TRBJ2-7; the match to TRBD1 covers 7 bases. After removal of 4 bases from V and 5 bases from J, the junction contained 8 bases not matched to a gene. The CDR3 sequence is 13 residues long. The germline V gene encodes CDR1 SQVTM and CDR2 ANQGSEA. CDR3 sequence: CSVVRQGLDEQYF. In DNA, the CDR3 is TGCAGCGTTGTACGACAGGGTTTAGACGAGCAGTACTTC.

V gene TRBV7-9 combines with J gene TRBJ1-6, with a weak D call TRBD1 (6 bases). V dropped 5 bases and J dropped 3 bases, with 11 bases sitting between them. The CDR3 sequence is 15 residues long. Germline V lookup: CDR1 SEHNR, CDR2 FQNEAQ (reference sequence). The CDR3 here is CASSLQDSYNSPLHF. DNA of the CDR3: TGTGCCAGCAGCCTTCAGGACAGCTATAATTCACCCCTCCACTTT.

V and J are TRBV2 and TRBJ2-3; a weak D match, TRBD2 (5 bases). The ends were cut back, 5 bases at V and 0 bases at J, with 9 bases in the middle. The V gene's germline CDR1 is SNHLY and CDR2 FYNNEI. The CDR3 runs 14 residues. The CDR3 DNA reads TGTGCCAGCAGTCGGGGTGGGAGCACAGATACGCAGTATTTT. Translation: CASSRGGSTDTQYF. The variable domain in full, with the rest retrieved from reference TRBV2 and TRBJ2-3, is EPEVTQTPSHQVTQMGQEVILRCVPISNHLYFYWYRQILGQKVEFLVSFYNNEISEKSEIFDDQFSVERPDGSNFTLKIRSTKLEDSAMYFCASSRGGSTDTQYFGPGTRLTVL.

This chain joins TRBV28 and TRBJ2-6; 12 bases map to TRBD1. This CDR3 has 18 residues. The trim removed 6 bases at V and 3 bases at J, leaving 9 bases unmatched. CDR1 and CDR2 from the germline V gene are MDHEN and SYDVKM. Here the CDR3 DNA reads TGTGCCAGCAGGGATTGGGACAGGGGGCTTGGTGGGGCCAACGTCCTGACTTTC. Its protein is CASRDWDRGLGGANVLTF. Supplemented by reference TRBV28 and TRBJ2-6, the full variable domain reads DVKVTQSSRYLVKRTGEKVFLECVQDMDHENMFWYRQDPGLGLRLIYFSYDVKMKEKGDIPEGYSVSREKKERFSLILESASTNQTSMYLCASRDWDRGLGGANVLTFGAGSRLTVL.

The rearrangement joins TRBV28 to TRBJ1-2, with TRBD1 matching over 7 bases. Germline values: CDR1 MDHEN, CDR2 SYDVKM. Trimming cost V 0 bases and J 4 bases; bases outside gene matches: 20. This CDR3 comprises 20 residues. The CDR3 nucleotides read TGTGCCAGCAGTTTATGGGGGGGCAGGGGGAGCGTCCCCGAAACCTATGGCTACACCTTC. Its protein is CASSLWGGRGSVPETYGYTF.

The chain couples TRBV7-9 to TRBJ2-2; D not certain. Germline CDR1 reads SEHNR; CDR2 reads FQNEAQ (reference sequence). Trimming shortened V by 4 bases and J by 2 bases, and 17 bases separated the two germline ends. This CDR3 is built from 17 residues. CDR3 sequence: CASSSHRQALNTGELFF. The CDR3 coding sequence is TGTGCCAGCAGCTCGCACAGACAAGCACTTAACACCGGGGAGCTGTTTTTT.

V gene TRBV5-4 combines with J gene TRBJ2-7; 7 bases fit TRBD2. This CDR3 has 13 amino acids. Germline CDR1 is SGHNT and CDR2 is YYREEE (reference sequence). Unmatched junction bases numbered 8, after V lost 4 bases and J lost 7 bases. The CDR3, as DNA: TGTGCCAGCAGCGCTCATGGGACTAAGGAGCAGTACTTC. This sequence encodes CASSAHGTKEQYF. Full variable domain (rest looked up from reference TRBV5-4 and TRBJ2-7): ETGVTQSPTHLIKTRGQQVTLRCSSQSGHNTVSWYQQALGQGPQFIFQYYREEENGRGNFPPRFSGLQFPNYSSELNVNALELDDSALYLCASSAHGTKEQYFGPGTRLTVT.

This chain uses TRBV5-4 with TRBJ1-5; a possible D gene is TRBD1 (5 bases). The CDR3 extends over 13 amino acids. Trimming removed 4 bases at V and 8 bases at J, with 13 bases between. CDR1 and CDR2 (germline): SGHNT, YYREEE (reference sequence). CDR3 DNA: TGTGCCAGCAGCCTGCACGGGGGAGAGCCCCAGCATTTT. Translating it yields CASSLHGGEPQHF.

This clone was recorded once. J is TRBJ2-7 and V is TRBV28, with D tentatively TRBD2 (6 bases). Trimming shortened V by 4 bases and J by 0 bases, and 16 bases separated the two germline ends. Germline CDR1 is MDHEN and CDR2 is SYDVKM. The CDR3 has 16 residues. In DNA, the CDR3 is TGTGCCAGCAGTTCCCTTATTCAGCGGGCCTCCTACGAGCAGTACTTC. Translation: CASSSLIQRASYEQYF.